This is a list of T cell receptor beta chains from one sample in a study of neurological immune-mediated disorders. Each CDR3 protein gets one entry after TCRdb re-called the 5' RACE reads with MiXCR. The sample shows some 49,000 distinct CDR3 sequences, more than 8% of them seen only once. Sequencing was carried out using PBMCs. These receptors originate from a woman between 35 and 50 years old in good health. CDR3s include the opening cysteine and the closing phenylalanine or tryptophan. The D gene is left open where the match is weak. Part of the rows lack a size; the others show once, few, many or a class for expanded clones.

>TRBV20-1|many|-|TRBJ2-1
TGCAGTGCCGTCTCGCGAGGGGGAGCTGGGGCGACCTACAATGAGCAGTTCTTC
CSAVSRGGAGATYNEQFF
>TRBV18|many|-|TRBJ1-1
TGTGCCAGCTCACGGGGGAGAGATGAAGCTTTCTTT
CASSRGRDEAFF
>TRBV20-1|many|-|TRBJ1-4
TGCAGTGCTAGGCACAGGGCAAATAATGAAAAACTGTTTTTT
CSARHRANNEKLFF
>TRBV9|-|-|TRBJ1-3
TGTGCCAGCAGGTCTGGGGCCTCGCACGGAAACACCATATATTTT
CASRSGASHGNTIYF
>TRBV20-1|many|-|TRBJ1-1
TGCAGTGCCCAGAACGCGGGGACTGAAGCTTTCTTT
CSAQNAGTEAFF
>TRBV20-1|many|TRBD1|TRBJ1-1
TGCAGTGCCAGCGGCAGGGGGGCTGAAGCTTTCTTT
CSASGRGAEAFF
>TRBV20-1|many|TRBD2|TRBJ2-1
TGCAGTGCTCGTTCTAGCGGAGGTACTGGTGAGCAGTTCTTC
CSARSSGGTGEQFF
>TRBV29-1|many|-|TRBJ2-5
TGCAGCGGCCGGACGGACTGGGTGGGGGAGACCCAGTACTTC
CSGRTDWVGETQYF
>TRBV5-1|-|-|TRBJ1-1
TGCGCCAGCAGCTTGGCTGCGGAAGGGGGGAACACTGAAGCTTTCTTT
CASSLAAEGGNTEAFF
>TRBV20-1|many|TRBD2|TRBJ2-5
TGCAGTGCTAGAGTAGCGGGGGGGCGAGAGACCCAGTACTTC
CSARVAGGRETQYF
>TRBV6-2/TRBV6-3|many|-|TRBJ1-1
TGTGCCAGCAATCCCATTGGGACGGGGAACACTGAAGCTTTCTTT
CASNPIGTGNTEAFF
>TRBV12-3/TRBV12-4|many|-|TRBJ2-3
TGTGCCAGCAGTCCATGGGGGGAAGTGGATCCAGATACGCAGTATTTT
CASSPWGEVDPDTQYF
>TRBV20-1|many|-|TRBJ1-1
TGCAGTGCCCGAAAAGGGGCCAGGCGCACTGAAGCTTTCTTT
CSARKGARRTEAFF
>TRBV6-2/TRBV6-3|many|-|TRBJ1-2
TGTGCCAGCAGGACGGGCCCCGTCTATGGCTACACCTTC
CASRTGPVYGYTF
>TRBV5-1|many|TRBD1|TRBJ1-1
TGCGCCAGCAGGAAGCGACAGGGGGTAGACACTGAAGCTTTCTTT
CASRKRQGVDTEAFF
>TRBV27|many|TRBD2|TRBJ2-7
TGTGCCAGCGGGTTGGGAGGGCTGGCCTACGAGCAGTACTTC
CASGLGGLAYEQYF
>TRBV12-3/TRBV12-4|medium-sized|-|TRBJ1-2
TGTGCCAGCAGCCCTGACAGTAACTATGGCTACACCTTC
CASSPDSNYGYTF
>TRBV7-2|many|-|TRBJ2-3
TGTGCCAGCAGCCTGTGGACTTATACGCAGTATTTT
CASSLWTYTQYF
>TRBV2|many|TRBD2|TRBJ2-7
TGTGCCAGCACTTCTAGCGGGGGGGCCTACGAGCAGTACTTC
CASTSSGGAYEQYF
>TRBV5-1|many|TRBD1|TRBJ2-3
TGCGCCAGCAGCGCAGCAGGGACAGCTAGCACAGATACGCAGTATTTT
CASSAAGTASTDTQYF
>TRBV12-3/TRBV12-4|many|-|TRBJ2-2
TGTGCCAGCAGGAGAAGTGGGACCACCGGGGAGCTGTTTTTT
CASRRSGTTGELFF
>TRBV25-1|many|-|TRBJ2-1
TGTGCCAGCAGTGAACCTTTTCGAAGTGAGCAGTTCTTC
CASSEPFRSEQFF
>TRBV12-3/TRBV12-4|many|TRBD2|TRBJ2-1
TGTGCCAGCAGTCCGGGACTAGCGGGAGGAAATGAGCAGTTCTTC
CASSPGLAGGNEQFF
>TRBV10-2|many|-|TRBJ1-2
TGCGCCAGCAGTGAGTCGCGACGGCGCCCACCTCGGAACTATGGCTACACCTTC
CASSESRRRPPRNYGYTF
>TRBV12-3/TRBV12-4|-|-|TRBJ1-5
TGTGCCAGCAGTCCCAGTGAGGGGAGATCTTATAGCAATCAGCCCCAGCATTTT
CASSPSEGRSYSNQPQHF
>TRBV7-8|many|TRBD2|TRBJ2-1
TGTGCCAGCAGCGCATCCGGGACTAGCGCAACCTTTTACAATGAGCAGTTCTTC
CASSASGTSATFYNEQFF
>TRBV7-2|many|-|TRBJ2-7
TGTGCCAGCAGCTTAGTACCGTACGCGGGGGCCGACTCCTACGAGCAGTACTTC
CASSLVPYAGADSYEQYF
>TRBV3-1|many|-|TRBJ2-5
TGTGCCAGCAGCCAAGTGTTAGAGACCCAGTACTTC
CASSQVLETQYF
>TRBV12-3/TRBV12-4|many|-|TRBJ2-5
TGTGCCAGCAGTCCCTCGACCGCAGAGACCCAGTACTTC
CASSPSTAETQYF
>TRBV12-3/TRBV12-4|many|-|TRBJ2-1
TGTGCCAGCAGTTTAGGGGGGTATTCCTACAATGAGCAGTTCTTC
CASSLGGYSYNEQFF
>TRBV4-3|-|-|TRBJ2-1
TGCGCCAGCAGCCAAGATCCGGCGAGCAATGAGCAGTTCTTC
CASSQDPASNEQFF
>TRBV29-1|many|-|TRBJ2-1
TGCAGCGTCCTAAGGCCGGGCCTCGTTGGGTTCTTC
CSVLRPGLVGFF
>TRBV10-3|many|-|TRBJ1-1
TGTGCCATCAGTGGGGGAGGCCCAGGGAGGGCTTCTGAAGCTTTCTTT
CAISGGGPGRASEAFF
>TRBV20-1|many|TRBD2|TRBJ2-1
TGCAGTGCTAGAGACCTCGGACTAGTGGGCCATGAGCAGTTCTTC
CSARDLGLVGHEQFF
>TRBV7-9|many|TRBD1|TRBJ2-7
TGTGCCAGCAGCTTAACAGGGGGAGCCTACGAGCAGTACTTC
CASSLTGGAYEQYF
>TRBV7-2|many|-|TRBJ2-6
TGTGCCAGCAGCTTAGGGGGGCAAGAGACCAACGTCCTGACTTTC
CASSLGGQETNVLTF
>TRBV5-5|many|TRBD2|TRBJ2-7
TGTGCCAGCAGCTTGCGGGGGGGATCAGCCGACTCCTACGAGCAGTACTTC
CASSLRGGSADSYEQYF
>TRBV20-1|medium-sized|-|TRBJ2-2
TGCAGTGCTACGGCCGGAGGGGGCACCGGGGAGCTGTTTTTT
CSATAGGGTGELFF
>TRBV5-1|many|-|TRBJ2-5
TGCGCCAGCAGGGTAGCGAGAGAGACCCAGTACTTC
CASRVARETQYF
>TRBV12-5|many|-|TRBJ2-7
TGTGCTAGTGGTTTGGGCCGGGACCCCGCTCCCTACTCCTACGAGCAGTACTTC
CASGLGRDPAPYSYEQYF
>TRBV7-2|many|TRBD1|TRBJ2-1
TGTGCCAGCAGCCATACAGGAGGGACAGGGGGCCAAGAGCAGTTCTTC
CASSHTGGTGGQEQFF
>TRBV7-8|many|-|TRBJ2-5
TGTGCCAGCAGCGTGACAGCCAGGGGGGTGACCCAGTACTTC
CASSVTARGVTQYF
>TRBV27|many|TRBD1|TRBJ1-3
TGTGCCAGCAGTCCAGGGGGGGGTACCACCATATATTTT
CASSPGGGTTIYF
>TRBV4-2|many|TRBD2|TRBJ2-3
TGTGCCAGCAGCCAGGCCCTAGCGGGGGGAATAAGCACAGATACGCAGTATTTT
CASSQALAGGISTDTQYF
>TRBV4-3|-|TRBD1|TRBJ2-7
TGCGCCAACAGTCAAGATGCAGGGGGTCTCTACGAGCAGTACTTC
CANSQDAGGLYEQYF
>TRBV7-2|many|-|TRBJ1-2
TGTGCCAGCAGCCCCACAGGCAGCTATGGCTACACCTTC
CASSPTGSYGYTF
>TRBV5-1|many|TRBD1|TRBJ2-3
TGCGCCAGCAGCCCGGGACAGGGGGAAGATACGCAGTATTTT
CASSPGQGEDTQYF
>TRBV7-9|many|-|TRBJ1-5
TGTGCCAGCAGCCCCGGGGACAACGTGGAGCATTTT
CASSPGDNVEHF
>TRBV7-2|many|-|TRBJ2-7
TGTGCCAGCAGCTCCGCCTACGAGCAGTACTTC
CASSSAYEQYF
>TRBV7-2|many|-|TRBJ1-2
TGTGCCAGCAGCCGCCCGCCAGGCGTGGTGTTCGGCTACACCTTC
CASSRPPGVVFGYTF
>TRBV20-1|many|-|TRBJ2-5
TGCAGTGCTCCAGACCTAACGGAGACCCAGTACTTC
CSAPDLTETQYF
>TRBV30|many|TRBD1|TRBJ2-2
TGTGCCGTTGGGGGACAGAGCCCCGGGGAGCTGTTTTTT
CAVGGQSPGELFF
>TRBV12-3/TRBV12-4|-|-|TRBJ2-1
TGTGCCAGCAGTTCCAATAGTAGGTATGAGCAGTTCTTC
CASSSNSRYEQFF
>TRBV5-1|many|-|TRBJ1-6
TGCGCCAGCAGCTCCGGTGGGCCCGCTTCACCCCTCCACTTT
CASSSGGPASPLHF
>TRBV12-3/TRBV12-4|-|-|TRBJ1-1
TGTGCCAGCAGTTCCCGCAGGGGATCCGACACTGAAGCTTTCTTT
CASSSRRGSDTEAFF
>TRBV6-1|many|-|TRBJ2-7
TGTGCCAGCAGTGAAGCGTGGGTTCGGGGCTACGAGCAGTACTTC
CASSEAWVRGYEQYF
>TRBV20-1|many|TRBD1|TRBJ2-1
TGCAGTGCGAGAACAGGGGATCCCTACAATGAGCAGTTCTTC
CSARTGDPYNEQFF
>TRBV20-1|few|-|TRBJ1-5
TGCAGTGCATTCCAGGGGCAAAGCAATCAGCCCCAGCATTTT
CSAFQGQSNQPQHF
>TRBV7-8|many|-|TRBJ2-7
TGTGCCAGCAGCTCACGAACTAGCTACGAGCAGTACTTC
CASSSRTSYEQYF